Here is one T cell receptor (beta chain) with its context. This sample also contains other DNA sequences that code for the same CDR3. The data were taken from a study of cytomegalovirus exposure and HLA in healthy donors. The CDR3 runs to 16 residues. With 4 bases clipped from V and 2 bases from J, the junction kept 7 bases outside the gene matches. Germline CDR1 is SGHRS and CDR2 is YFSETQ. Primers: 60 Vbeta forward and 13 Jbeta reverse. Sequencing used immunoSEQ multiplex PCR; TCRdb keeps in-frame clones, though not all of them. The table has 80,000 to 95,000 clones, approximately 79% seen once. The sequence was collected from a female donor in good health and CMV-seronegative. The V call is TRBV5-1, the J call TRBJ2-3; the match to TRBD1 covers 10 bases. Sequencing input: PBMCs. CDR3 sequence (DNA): TGCGCCAGCAGCCTTGGGGACAGGGGATACACAGATACGCAGTATTTT. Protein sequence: CASSLGDRGYTDTQYF.